The clone carrying this T cell receptor beta chain was seen at least ten times. This sample was taken from a study of early T cells in non-severe SARS-CoV-2 infection. MiXCR, run by TCRdb on the 5' RACE reads, gives a single entry per CDR3 protein. Found here are under 35,000 distinct CDR3 sequences, about 10% of them singletons; the top ten hold around 15%. This CDR3 has 12 amino acids. V lost 4 bases, J lost 7 bases, and 11 bases lay in between. Germline assignment: CDR1 SGHNT and CDR2 YYREEE (reference sequence). This rearrangement joins TRBV5-4 to TRBJ1-1; D uncertain. The receptor comes from an adult who was a healthcare worker with PCR-confirmed SARS-CoV-2 infection or an uninfected control (not recorded which). The sequenced material came from whole blood. The DNA for the CDR3 is TGTGCCAGCAGCATTCAAACGTTTGAAGCTTTCTTT. Translated, it gives CASSIQTFEAFF.